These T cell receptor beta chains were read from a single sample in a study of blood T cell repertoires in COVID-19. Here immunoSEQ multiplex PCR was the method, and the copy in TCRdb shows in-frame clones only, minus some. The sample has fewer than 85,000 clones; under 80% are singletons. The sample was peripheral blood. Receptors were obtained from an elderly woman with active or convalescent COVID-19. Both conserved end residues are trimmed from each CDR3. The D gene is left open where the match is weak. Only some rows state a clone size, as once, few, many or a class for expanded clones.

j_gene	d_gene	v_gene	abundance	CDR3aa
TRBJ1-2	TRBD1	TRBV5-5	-	ASSLPTGGNGYT
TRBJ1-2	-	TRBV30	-	AWIGPNYGYT
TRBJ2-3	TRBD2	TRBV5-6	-	ASSWLAGGLTDTQY
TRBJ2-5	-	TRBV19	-	ASSPRAGVETQY
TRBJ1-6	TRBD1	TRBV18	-	ASSPEDRAYNSPLH
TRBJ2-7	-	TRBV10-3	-	AIRQGFDEQY
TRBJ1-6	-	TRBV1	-	TSSHETGAYNSPLH
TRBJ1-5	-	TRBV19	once	ASSRGGEDQPQH
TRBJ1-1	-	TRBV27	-	ASSFGRGGTEAF
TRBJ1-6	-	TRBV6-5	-	ASSYRDRYNSPLH
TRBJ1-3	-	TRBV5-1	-	ASSLGPPSGNTIY
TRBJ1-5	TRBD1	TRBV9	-	ASSATGDGNQPQH
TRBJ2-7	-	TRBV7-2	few	ASSQSHEQY
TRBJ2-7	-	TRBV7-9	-	ASSLADRNYEQY
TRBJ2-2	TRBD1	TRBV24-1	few	ATSEHPGTGRTGELF
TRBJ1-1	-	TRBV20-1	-	SASRTPNTEAF
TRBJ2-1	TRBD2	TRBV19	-	ASSVQIAGGYNEQF
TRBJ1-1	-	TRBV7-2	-	ASSSRGRGSEAF
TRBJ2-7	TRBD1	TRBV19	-	ASSILPGQSSYEQY
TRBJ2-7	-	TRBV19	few	ASSNPGNYEQY
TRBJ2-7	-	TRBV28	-	ASSLGEQGSYEQY
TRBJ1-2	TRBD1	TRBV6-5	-	ASGPGQALVGYT
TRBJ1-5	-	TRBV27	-	ASRQGSSNQPQH
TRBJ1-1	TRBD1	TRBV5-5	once	ANETGEGTEAF
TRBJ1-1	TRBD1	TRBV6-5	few	ASRGQGGTEAF
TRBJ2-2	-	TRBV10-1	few	ASSGKQNTGELF
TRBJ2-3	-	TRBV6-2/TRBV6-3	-	ASSYLRGYPQY
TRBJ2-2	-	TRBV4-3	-	ASSQGRGTGELF